This T cell receptor beta chain was sequenced for a study of CD8 T cells in ankylosing spondylitis. Whole-study findings and limits: Disease-linked clones had a CD8+ phenotype and relatively low frequency in peripheral blood. According to the report, clones linked to the disease were significantly enriched in matched synovial fluid samples taken from ankylosing spondylitis patients. Earlier studies detected some motif variants in reactive arthritis synovial fluid and blood.

TCRdb called the 5' RACE reads again in MiXCR, with one record for every CDR3 protein. The sample consists of about 130,000 distinct CDR3 sequences, around 6.6% of them appearing once. In its sample, this clonotype was seen many times. Its target is not known. The V end was cut by 5 bases, the J end by 2 bases, with 22 bases between. From germline, CDR1 is MDHEN and CDR2 SYDVKM. The CDR3 extends over 18 amino acids. This chain connects TRBV28 to TRBJ1-5, with a possible D match to TRBD1 (5 bases). The sample taken for sequencing was blood, either unsorted or a sorted T cell fraction (not recorded which). The TCR originated in a female donor with ankylosing spondylitis or in good health (not recorded which). CDR3: CASSDLGGVSPGNQPQHF. The DNA of the CDR3 is TGTGCCAGCAGTGACCTCGGAGGGGTTAGCCCTGGCAATCAGCCCCAGCATTTT. Together with reference TRBV28 and TRBJ1-5, the CDR3 gives the full variable domain: DVKVTQSSRYLVKRTGEKVFLECVQDMDHENMFWYRQDPGLGLRLIYFSYDVKMKEKGDIPEGYSVSREKKERFSLILESASTNQTSMYLCASSDLGGVSPGNQPQHFGDGTRLSIL.